This record covers a single T cell receptor (beta chain). As originally analysed: How many nucleated cells were present was estimated from reference gene primer amplification. The table came from immunoSEQ multiplex PCR; TCRdb's copy has only in-frame clones and leaves some out. V, J and clone size derive from that table, while D and trimming were established from the DNA sequence. The repertoire holds approximately 110,000 clones, with 82% as singletons. This record belongs to a study of blood T cell repertoires in COVID-19. The CDR3 is 13 amino acids. CDR1 and CDR2 (germline): MNHNS, SASEGT. The V end lost 2 bases, the J end lost 5 bases, and 9 bases lay between the germline ends.

What was sequenced was peripheral blood. The rearrangement links TRBV6-1 to TRBJ2-5, with D maybe TRBD2 (6 bases). The sequence came from a man aged 70-80 years with acute or convalescent COVID-19. In DNA, the CDR3 is TGTGCCAGCAGTGAACGGGGGAGTGAGACCCAGTACTTC. Its translation is CASSERGSETQYF.